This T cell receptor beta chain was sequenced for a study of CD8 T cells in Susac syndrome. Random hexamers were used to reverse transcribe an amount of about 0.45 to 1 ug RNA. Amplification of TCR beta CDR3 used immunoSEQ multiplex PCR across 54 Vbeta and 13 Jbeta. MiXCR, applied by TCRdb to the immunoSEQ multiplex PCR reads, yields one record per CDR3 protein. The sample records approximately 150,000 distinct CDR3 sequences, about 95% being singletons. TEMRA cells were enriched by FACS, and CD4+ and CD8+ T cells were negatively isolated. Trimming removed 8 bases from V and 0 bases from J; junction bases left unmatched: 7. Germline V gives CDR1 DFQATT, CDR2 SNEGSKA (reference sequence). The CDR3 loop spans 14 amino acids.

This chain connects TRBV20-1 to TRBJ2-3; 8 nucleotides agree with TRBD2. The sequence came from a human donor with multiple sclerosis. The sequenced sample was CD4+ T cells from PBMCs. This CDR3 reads CSFIAGKSTDTQYF. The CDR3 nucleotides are TGCAGTTTCATAGCGGGGAAAAGCACAGATACGCAGTATTTT.